The 11 T cell receptor beta chains below come from one sample, sequenced in a study of graft-versus-host responses after intestinal transplantation. The table came from immunoSEQ multiplex PCR; TCRdb's copy has only in-frame clones and leaves some out. The data show more than 10,000 clones, around 85% seen once. Specimen: PBMCs, collected roughly 290 days after intestinal transplant. These receptors came from a human patient who received an intestinal transplant, so some T cells may come from the graft donor.

The V gene is TRBV23-1, the J gene TRBJ2-1; D remains ambiguous. TRBV23-1 counts as an open reading frame of uncertain function. V lost 2 bases and J lost 2, with 13 bases in between. This CDR3 has 16 amino acids. CDR3 residues: CASSQGYLEAYNEQFF. CDR3 in DNA: TGCGCCAGCAGTCAAGGGTATCTAGAGGCCTACAATGAGCAGTTCTTC.

This chain connects TRBV5-2 to TRBJ1-2. TRBV5-2 is termed a pseudogene. The length of the CDR3 is 14 residues. For the CDR3, the DNA is TGTGCCAGCAGCTTCCCGGGCGGGGCGCGGGGCTACACCTTC. This codes for CASSFPGGARGYTF.

The genes are TRBV28 and TRBJ2-7, with D perhaps TRBD2 (6 bases). With 8 bases removed from V and 1 base from J, the gap between germline ends came to 27 bases. CDR3 size: 18 residues. CDR1 is MDHEN, CDR2 SYDVKM, per germline. Here the CDR3 DNA reads TGTGCCAGCTCCCCCTTTACAAGTTGGACTATTCAATCCTACGAGCAGTACTTC. Translated, it gives CASSPFTSWTIQSYEQYF.

CDR3 nucleotide sequence: TGTGCCAGCACTTTCTATGGACTAGTCCTCTACGAGCAGTACTTC. This encodes CASTFYGLVLYEQYF. The J gene is TRBJ2-7, the V gene TRBV6-1; TRBD2 matches 7 bases. V trimming: 7 bases; J trimming: 3 bases; junction bases outside the gene matches: 12. The CDR3 totals 15 residues. Per the germline V gene, CDR1 is MNHNS and CDR2 is SASEGT.

This rearrangement joins TRBV5-1 to TRBJ1-2; 8 nucleotides line up with TRBD1. This CDR3 comprises 13 residues. Trimming cost V 4 bases and J 7 bases; bases outside gene matches: 6. Germline lookup yields CDR1 SGHRS and CDR2 YFSETQ. Here the CDR3 DNA reads TGCGCCAGCAGCCCAAGACAGGGGTTTGGCTACACCTTC. It codes for CASSPRQGFGYTF. The full variable domain, rest sourced from reference TRBV5-1 and TRBJ1-2, is KAGVTQTPRYLIKTRGQQVTLSCSPISGHRSVSWYQQTPGQGLQFLFEYFSETQRNKGNFPGRFSGRQFSNSRSEMNVSTLELGDSALYLCASSPRQGFGYTFGSGTRLTVV.

This chain uses TRBV4-2 with TRBJ1-5, with no clear D. The CDR3 totals 14 residues. The V gene lost 6 bases and the J gene lost 3 bases, with 12 bases spanning the gap. Germline V gives CDR1 LGHNA, CDR2 YNFKEQ. The CDR3 DNA sequence: TGTGCCAGCAGGAAGGATCTACTCAATCAGCCCCAGCATTTT. This encodes CASRKDLLNQPQHF.

The chain carries TRBV4-1 and TRBJ1-4; no clear D. The CDR3 is 15 amino acids. The V end was cut by 3 bases, the J end by 0 bases, with 8 bases between. The V gene's germline CDR1 is MGHRA and CDR2 YSYEKL. The CDR3 DNA reads TGCGCCAGCAGCCACTACAGCGCAACTAATGAAAAACTGTTTTTT. This translates into CASSHYSATNEKLFF.

The sample holds a few counts of this clone. The CDR3 here is CASSQDGGSGRQPQHF. CDR3 DNA: TGCGCCAGCAGCCAAGATGGGGGGTCAGGCAGACAGCCCCAGCATTTT. This chain uses TRBV4-1 with TRBJ1-5; maybe TRBD1 (5 bases). The CDR3 sequence is 16 residues long. The V end lost 0 bases, the J end lost 7 bases, and 16 bases lay between the germline ends. Germline loops: CDR1 MGHRA, CDR2 YSYEKL.

The chain joins TRBV6-6 to TRBJ2-7, with D perhaps TRBD2 (5 bases). Germline V gives CDR1 MNHNY, CDR2 SVGAGI (reference sequence). The V end was cut by 2 bases, the J end by 7 bases, with 6 bases between. The CDR3 consists of 11 residues. CDR3 in amino acids: CASSYGGEQYF. CDR3 in DNA: TGTGCCAGCAGTTACGGCGGGGAGCAGTACTTC.

V and J are TRBV11-3 and TRBJ2-3, with 7 bases identical to TRBD1. The V gene's germline CDR1 is SGHNT and CDR2 YENEEA. Germline trimming cut 5 bases from V and 4 bases from J; bases unmatched to any gene: 18. CDR3 size: 18 residues. CDR3 region: CASSNPPTGTAAPDTQYF. In DNA form, the CDR3 reads TGTGCCAGCAGCAACCCCCCCACCGGGACAGCCGCACCAGATACGCAGTATTTT.

This chain joins TRBV5-1 and TRBJ1-1; D not certain. The CDR3 has 15 amino acids. The V gene's germline CDR1 is SGHRS and CDR2 YFSETQ. V was shortened by 0 bases and J by 1 base, with 10 bases between the two germline ends. The CDR3 sequence: CASSLGSGWNTEAFF. The CDR3 DNA sequence: TGCGCCAGCAGCTTGGGGTCCGGCTGGAACACTGAAGCTTTCTTT.